The present T cell receptor (beta chain) was sequenced within a study of Ad26.COV2.S vaccination and SARS-CoV-2 variants (dated by TCRdb to the early 2020s). Notes on the research overall: Donors in the vaccine arm were drawn from COV1001, a multicentre, randomized, double-blind, placebo-controlled phase I-IIa trial testing Ad26.COV2.S in healthy adults. Sequencing of the TCRbeta repertoire served to evaluate the specificity and breadth of SARS-CoV-2-reactive T cell receptors following Ad26.COV2.S vaccination. Ad26.COV2.S was administered intramuscularly at a dose of 5x10^10 or 1x10^11 viral particles, either as one shot or as two shots given 56 days apart. Investigators remained blinded to trial group allocation during experiments and outcome assessment. The TCR-sequenced set comprised about 32 samples: around 20 Ad26.COV2.S vaccine recipients, 5 placebo recipients and 8 SARS-CoV-2 convalescent individuals. Participants in the trial were split at random into five groups of five each, receiving low-dose or high-dose Ad26.COV2.S once or twice, or else placebo on both occasions.

Measured from the cysteine to the phenylalanine, the CDR3 is 14 residues long. Here the CDR3 DNA is all that survives: 42 bases in frame from base 1. V is cut back by 1 base and J by 4 bases, with 3 bases in the junction unmatched. CDR1 and CDR2 were assigned from the germline V gene as KGHSH and LQKENI. TCRbeta CDR3 regions were sequenced with the immunoSEQ Assay. After extraction, genomic DNA underwent amplification by bias-controlled multiplex PCR, followed by high-throughput sequencing. The authors' pipeline ran thus. To quantify the absolute abundance of every unique TCRbeta CDR3 region, sequences were collapsed and filtered. Usable DNA was measured by amplifying reference genes present in all nucleated cells, and TCRbeta template counts were normalized to that usable DNA to estimate T cell fraction. Repertoire TCRs were annotated as SARS-CoV-2-specific when V gene, CDR3 amino acid sequence and J gene were exactly matched to a known reactive TCR set. The reference SARS-CoV-2 TCR set came from MIRA and was filtered for enrichment in COVID-19-positive ImmuneCODE repertoires, removing public or cross-reactive TCRs. Based on the MIRA antigens, annotated TCRs were further analysed at the level of specific ORF or position within ORF. Depth was the summed frequency of annotated unique rearrangements, while breadth was defined as annotated unique rearrangements over total unique productive rearrangements. TCR breadth was compared between groups using two-sided Wilcoxon rank-sum tests. TCRdb carries this immuneACCESS record with in-frame sequences only. Its versions omit some clonotypes, under half of them owing to an unresolved V gene in the studies checked, with the rest unexplained. The V and J calls and clone size are taken from that table; D and trimming were inferred from the DNA. Within this sample are about 460,000 clones, with 80% to 90% of them counted one time only. Roughly 1.7% of the sample is held by the ten biggest clonotypes.

On this clone: The target of this receptor is not known. The input lacks base qualities; no much larger clone sits a single base away. Other DNA sequences in this sample translate to the same CDR3.

General findings and caveats noted by the study authors: The authors noted that the TCR breadth and depth analyses may have underestimated total T cell responses. The study was not powered for comparison of responses between vaccine doses or regimens. Substantial breadth of spike-specific CD8+ and CD4+ T cell responses was reported after vaccination. Spike-specific TCR breadth was higher in Ad26.COV2.S recipients than in placebo recipients (P = 0.0014). Vaccine and placebo recipients had comparable non-spike TCR breadth, which fits with the vaccine containing only spike.

The sample's treatment or condition label, decoded: approximately 18 received Ad26.COV2.S at low or high dose, single or two shots; several received placebo; per-sample allocation not given. For vaccine and placebo recipients, the sequenced repertoires came from samples collected on day 63 after the first injection. Between 29 July and 7 August 2020, Cohort 1b enrolled about two dozen adults aged 18-55 years at one site in Boston, USA. Ad26.COV2.S was a replication-incompetent adenovirus type 26 vector that expressed a prefusion-stabilized SARS-CoV-2 spike protein derived from the original Wuhan strain.

The receptor's source is a person aged 18-60 years who received the Ad26.COV2.S COVID-19 vaccine or a placebo. The rearranged segments are TRBV18 and TRBJ2-5; 7 bases in between match TRBD1. The sequenced sample was peripheral blood, obtained in a trial of Ad26.COV2.S vaccine versus placebo. The CDR3 sequence is CASSPQGAGETQYF. The nucleotides are TGTGCCAGCTCACCACAGGGGGCCGGAGAGACCCAGTACTTC.